Presented here are 10 T cell receptor beta chains from one specimen sequenced in a study of cytomegalovirus exposure and HLA in healthy donors. Clones were read by immunoSEQ multiplex PCR, and TCRdb kept only the in-frame ones, dropping some. Among roughly 150,000 clones listed, around 90% were seen once. Material: PBMCs. These receptors originate from a man aged 18 to 35 in good health and CMV-seronegative.

This clone appeared once. The chain has TRBV28 and TRBJ1-2, with 7 bases identical to TRBD1. In germline, CDR1 is MDHEN, CDR2 SYDVKM. The V gene end was trimmed by 7 bases and the J gene end by 3 bases; junction bases not matched to a gene: 8. The CDR3 loop spans 14 amino acids. The CDR3 DNA is TGTGCCAGCACTCTACTCAGGGGGGACTATGGCTACACCTTC. This codes for CASTLLRGDYGYTF.

The chain employs TRBV6-1 and TRBJ2-1; 9 positions match TRBD1. V lost 10 bases, J lost 11 bases, and 9 bases stayed unmatched. The germline gives CDR1 MNHNS, CDR2 SASEGT. The CDR3 consists of 12 residues. The CDR3 region has the DNA TGTGCCATCGGACAGGACAGGGGACAGCAGTTCTTC. Its translation: CAIGQDRGQQFF.

This chain joins TRBV5-1 and TRBJ1-1; TRBD1 might be the D (6 bases). The germline V gene has CDR1 SGHRS and CDR2 YFSETQ. The CDR3 runs 15 residues. Trimming took 4 bases from V and 0 from J, leaving 13 bases between them. CDR3 protein: CASSRGQTMNTEAFF. The CDR3 coding sequence is TGCGCCAGCAGCCGAGGACAGACCATGAACACTGAAGCTTTCTTT.

The V and J genes are TRBV5-6 and TRBJ1-4; unclear D gene. CDR3 size: 15 residues. Germline V CDR1 and CDR2: SGHDT, YYEEEE. Trimming left V 1 base short and J 6 bases short, with 13 bases between. CDR3 sequence: CASSLFAEGDEKLFF. DNA for the CDR3: TGTGCCAGCAGCTTGTTCGCAGAGGGTGATGAAAAACTGTTTTTT. Variable domain in full (rest from reference TRBV5-6 and TRBJ1-4): DAGVTQSPTHLIKTRGQQVTLRCSPKSGHDTVSWYQQALGQGPQFIFQYYEEEERQRGNFPDRFSGHQFPNYSSELNVNALLLGDSALYLCASSLFAEGDEKLFFGSGTQLSVL.

The rearrangement uses TRBV7-9 and TRBJ1-1; TRBD1 aligns across 10 bases. Germline values: CDR1 SEHNR, CDR2 FQNEAQ (reference sequence). The CDR3 has 13 residues. Unmatched junction bases numbered 4, after V lost 6 bases and J lost 6 bases. The CDR3 bases are TGTGCCAGCAGGCCGGACAGGGGGTCTGAAGCTTTCTTT. The encoded protein is CASRPDRGSEAFF.

The table lists this clone with a count of one. The J gene is TRBJ2-2, the V gene TRBV5-4; 12 bases fit TRBD2. The junction had 4 bases not matched to a gene; V was cut back by 0 bases and J by 7 bases. Germline V gene lookup returns CDR1 SGHNT and CDR2 YYREEE (reference sequence). This CDR3 has 16 residues. Here the CDR3 DNA reads TGTGCCAGCAGCTTGGGGACTAGCGGGATGGGCGGGGAGCTGTTTTTT. This encodes CASSLGTSGMGGELFF.

This clone was observed once. The chain combines TRBV7-8 with TRBJ2-7, with D perhaps TRBD1 (6 bases). Germline CDR1 reads SGHVS; CDR2 reads FQNEAQ. The CDR3 covers 13 residues. Trimming shortened V by 5 bases and J by 3 bases, and 11 bases separated the two germline ends. CDR3 coding DNA: TGTGCCAGCAGCGACCTCAGGGGCTACGAGCAGTACTTC. Amino acids: CASSDLRGYEQYF. The full variable domain, rest sourced from reference TRBV7-8 and TRBJ2-7, is GAGVSQSPRYKVAKRGQDVALRCDPISGHVSLFWYQQALGQGPEFLTYFQNEAQLDKSGLPSDRFFAERPEGSVSTLKIQRTQQEDSAVYLCASSDLRGYEQYFGPGTRLTVT.

The CDR3 spells CASSLHGTRIYEQYF. CDR3 in DNA: TGTGCCAGCAGTTTACATGGGACTAGGATCTACGAGCAGTACTTC. The V call is TRBV28, the J call TRBJ2-7; TRBD2 matches 8 bases. Trimming took 2 bases from V and 3 from J; bases not matched to a gene: 6. The CDR3 consists of 15 residues. Germline V CDR1 and CDR2: MDHEN, SYDVKM.

The J gene is TRBJ2-1, the V gene TRBV7-6, with TRBD2 matching 8 bases. The CDR3 contains 15 residues. Germline trimming cut 6 bases from V and 0 bases from J; bases unmatched to any gene: 4. CDR1 and CDR2 from the germline V gene are SGHVS and FNYEAQ. The CDR3 spells CASSSGTSSYNEQFF. As DNA, the CDR3 is TGTGCCAGCAGTTCCGGGACTAGCTCCTACAATGAGCAGTTCTTC. Based on the CDR3 plus reference TRBV7-6 and TRBJ2-1, the full variable domain is GAGVSQSPRYKVTKRGQDVALRCDPISGHVSLYWYRQALGQGPEFLTYFNYEAQQDKSGLPNDRFSAERPEGSISTLTIQRTEQRDSAMYRCASSSGTSSYNEQFFGPGTRLTVL.

This clone was detected only a few times. The gene calls are TRBV25-1 and TRBJ1-2, with D possibly matching TRBD1 (5 bases). The germline gives CDR1 MGHDK, CDR2 SYGVNS. CDR3 length equals 13 residues. V was pared by 11 bases and J by 0 bases, with 13 bases between. The CDR3 loop reads CASHAGTNYGYTF. DNA for the CDR3: TGTGCCTCCCATGCAGGGACTAACTATGGCTACACCTTC.